Listed below are T cell receptor beta chains from one sample, sequenced in a study of OX40 agonist ivuxolimab in advanced cancers. Profiled with immunoSEQ multiplex PCR; TCRdb holds only in-frame clones, not every one. The repertoire includes over 75,000 clones, roughly 94% of them detected once, and over 2% sits in the top ten. This specimen consisted of CD4+ or CD8+ T cells sorted from blood, obtained in a trial of the OX40 agonist ivuxolimab. These receptors were obtained from an adult with an advanced solid tumor such as melanoma, head and neck, liver or kidney cancer. Each CDR3 is given with its conserved first and last residue. The D gene is left open where the match is weak. Clone sizes are given selectively: once, few, many, or a class where the clone is expanded.

>TRBJ2-3|TRBV11-3|-|-
TGTGCCAGCAGCTCAAGATTAGCAGATACGCAGTATTTT
CASSSRLADTQYF
>TRBJ2-3|TRBV10-3|TRBD2|-
TGTGCCATCAGTGATGTAGCGGGACCCCCTACAGATACGCAGTATTTT
CAISDVAGPPTDTQYF
>TRBJ2-3|TRBV29-1|-|-
TGCAGCGCCTTAAAGGGAAGAGATACGCAGTATTTT
CSALKGRDTQYF
>TRBJ1-6|TRBV6-5|-|-
TGTGCCAGCAGCTCGGCGGCAAATTCACCCCTCCACTTT
CASSSAANSPLHF
>TRBJ2-7|TRBV4-1|-|-
TGCGCCAGCAGCCAAGTGGTGACAGAAGACTACGAGCAGTACTTC
CASSQVVTEDYEQYF
>TRBJ1-1|TRBV6-5|-|-
TGTGCCAGCTCCCCCAAGGGCGGCACTGAAGCTTTCTTT
CASSPKGGTEAFF
>TRBJ1-1|TRBV29-1|TRBD1|few
TGCAGCGTTCTTGGACAGGGCCTTGAAGCTTTCTTT
CSVLGQGLEAFF
>TRBJ2-7|TRBV5-1|TRBD2|-
TGCGCCAGCAGCAGGGGACTAGCGGGATCCTACGAGCAGTACTTC
CASSRGLAGSYEQYF
>TRBJ1-1|TRBV9|TRBD1|-
TGTGCCAGCAGCGAGGGACAGGGTCCCAACACTGAAGCTTTCTTT
CASSEGQGPNTEAFF
>TRBJ2-1|TRBV2|-|-
TGTGCCAGCAGACTTTATGCTGAGCAGTTCTTC
CASRLYAEQFF
>TRBJ2-1|TRBV18|TRBD1|-
TGTGCCAGCTCACCGGGACAGAAGTCCTACAATGAGCAGTTCTTC
CASSPGQKSYNEQFF
>TRBJ2-1|TRBV7-3|TRBD2|-
TGTGCCAGCAGCTCACTAGCGGGAGATTCCGATGAGCAGTTCTTC
CASSSLAGDSDEQFF
>TRBJ1-2|TRBV6-1|-|-
TGTGCCAGCAGTGTGAGGGTGGGGAACTATGGCTACACCTTC
CASSVRVGNYGYTF
>TRBJ1-6|TRBV7-8|-|-
TGTGCCAGCAGCTTCGGTGGTAATTCACCCCTCCACTTT
CASSFGGNSPLHF
>TRBJ2-2|TRBV5-1|TRBD2|-
TGCGCCAGCAGCTTTTCCGAGCGGGGGGAGGACACCGGGGAGCTGTTTTTT
CASSFSERGEDTGELFF
>TRBJ2-1|TRBV4-1|TRBD2|-
TGCGCCAGCAGCCAAGAAATAGCGGGCACCGCCAATGAGCAGTTCTTC
CASSQEIAGTANEQFF
>TRBJ2-5|TRBV4-3|-|-
TGCGCCAGCAGCCAAGATACAGGTCTCCAAGAGACCCAGTACTTC
CASSQDTGLQETQYF
>TRBJ2-7|TRBV10-1|-|-
TGCGCCAGCATACTAGTGGACGAGCAGTACTTC
CASILVDEQYF
>TRBJ2-5|TRBV29-1|TRBD2|-
TGCAGCGTTGTCCCCCCACGGGGGGTGGGAGAGACCCAGTACTTC
CSVVPPRGVGETQYF
>TRBJ1-5|TRBV6-5|-|once
TGTGCCACCACGCCCTTTGCGGGGACTCAGCCCCAGCATTTT
CATTPFAGTQPQHF
>TRBJ1-1|TRBV5-4|-|-
TGTGCCAGCAGCCTCAATAGGATGAACACTGAAGCTTTCTTT
CASSLNRMNTEAFF
>TRBJ2-1|TRBV11-3|-|-
TGTGCCAGCAGCTTCCACGGGACGTACGATGAGCAGTTCTTC
CASSFHGTYDEQFF
>TRBJ1-2|TRBV5-1|TRBD1|-
TGCGCCAGCAGCCCCGGGACAGGGGGTAACTATGGCTACACCTTC
CASSPGTGGNYGYTF
>TRBJ1-4|TRBV7-9|TRBD1|-
TGTGCCAGCAGCTTCGGACAGGGGGCTAATGAAAAACTGTTTTTT
CASSFGQGANEKLFF
>TRBJ1-2|TRBV30|-|once
TGTGCCTGGAGTGTGGACGGCTTGGGCTACACCTTC
CAWSVDGLGYTF
>TRBJ2-7|TRBV5-4|-|-
TGTGCCACACAAAGGGAGGGGGGAGTATACGAGCAGTACTTC
CATQREGGVYEQYF
>TRBJ2-7|TRBV14|TRBD1|-
TGTGCCAGCAGCACCGGGACAGACTACGAGCAGTACTTC
CASSTGTDYEQYF
>TRBJ2-5|TRBV4-1|TRBD1|-
TGCGCCAGCAGCCAAGATATCGCAGGGGGCACGGAGACCCAGTACTTC
CASSQDIAGGTETQYF
>TRBJ1-5|TRBV19|-|few
TGTGCCAGTAGTATCGACACTTGGGGGAATCAGCCCCAGCATTTT
CASSIDTWGNQPQHF
>TRBJ2-3|TRBV6-1|-|-
TGTGCCAGCAGTGATAGCCCCAGCGGGCCCCCAGATACGCAGTATTTT
CASSDSPSGPPDTQYF
>TRBJ2-1|TRBV4-2|-|-
TGTGCCAGCAGCCAAGATACGGCCGTTGAGCAGTTCTTC
CASSQDTAVEQFF
>TRBJ2-7|TRBV27|TRBD1|-
TGTGCCAGCAGTTACAGGGGTTCCTACGAGCAGTACTTC
CASSYRGSYEQYF
>TRBJ2-7|TRBV6-5|TRBD2|-
TGTGCCAGCAGTCCTCTAGCGGGGGGACGGTACGAGCAGTACTTC
CASSPLAGGRYEQYF
>TRBJ1-1|TRBV29-1|-|-
TGCAGCGTTGAAGAACCTGACAGGAACACTGAAGCTTTCTTT
CSVEEPDRNTEAFF
>TRBJ2-5|TRBV19|-|-
TGTGCCAGTAGTATAGTGGCTGGTGAGACCCAGTACTTC
CASSIVAGETQYF
>TRBJ2-3|TRBV5-8|TRBD1|-
TGTGCCAGCAGCGACAGGGTACAGGCAGATACGCAGTATTTT
CASSDRVQADTQYF
>TRBJ2-7|TRBV7-6|-|-
TGTGCCAGCAGCTTAGCCCCTCCGTTCACCTCGTCCTACGAGCAGTACTTC
CASSLAPPFTSSYEQYF
>TRBJ2-3|TRBV5-1|TRBD1|-
TGCGCCAGCAGCTGGACAGGGGTAGATACGCAGTATTTT
CASSWTGVDTQYF
>TRBJ2-7|TRBV13|TRBD2|-
TGTGCCAGCAGCTCCCCCACTAGCGGGACCTACGAGCAGTACTTC
CASSSPTSGTYEQYF
>TRBJ2-3|TRBV2|TRBD2|-
TGTGCCAGCAGTTTGACTAGCGGGGGGGCGGGAGTGACAGATACGCAGTATTTT
CASSLTSGGAGVTDTQYF
>TRBJ1-2|TRBV27|-|-
TGTGCCAGCAGTTTAGCACGGTCGGGGATCTATGGCTACACCTTC
CASSLARSGIYGYTF
>TRBJ1-2|TRBV4-2|TRBD1|-
TGTGCCAGCAGCCCTGGGACAGGGGCTTATGGCTACACCTTC
CASSPGTGAYGYTF